Listed below are T cell receptor beta chains from one sample, sequenced in a study of blood T cell repertoires in COVID-19. Clones were read by immunoSEQ multiplex PCR, and TCRdb kept only the in-frame ones, dropping some. The sample carries under 350,000 clones, over 75% recorded once. The material sequenced was peripheral blood. These receptors all stem from a human donor in a cohort sampled during active COVID-19. Both conserved end residues are part of each CDR3. D genes are given only for firm matches. Some rows mark clone size as missing; the rest say once, few, many or name a class of expanded clone.

>TRBJ1-2|-|TRBD1|TRBV19
CASTPPGQGVGYTF
TGTGCCAGTACCCCACCGGGACAGGGCGTGGGCTACACCTTC
>TRBJ2-3|-|-|TRBV7-2
CASSLRPSVDTDTQYF
TGTGCCAGCAGTCTTAGGCCCAGCGTCGACACAGATACGCAGTATTTT
>TRBJ2-3|-|TRBD2|TRBV5-1
CASSLGGLALDTQYF
TGCGCCAGCAGCTTGGGAGGACTAGCGCTCGATACGCAGTATTTT
>TRBJ2-2|few|-|TRBV11-2
CASNSRSYTGELFF
TGTGCCAGCAACTCGCGGTCATACACCGGGGAGCTGTTTTTT
>TRBJ1-5|-|-|TRBV6-5
CASSYSNRGNQPQHF
TGTGCCAGCAGTTACTCGAACAGGGGCAATCAGCCCCAGCATTTT
>TRBJ1-1|-|TRBD1|TRBV2
CASREQGPVNTEAFF
TGTGCCAGCAGAGAACAGGGGCCTGTGAACACTGAAGCTTTCTTT
>TRBJ2-3|-|-|TRBV12-3/TRBV12-4
CASSFAGRDTQYF
TGTGCCAGCAGTTTCGCGGGGAGAGATACGCAGTATTTT
>TRBJ2-7|few|TRBD2|TRBV7-2
CASSLGTTSAAYEQYF
TGTGCCAGCAGCTTAGGGACTACTAGCGCGGCCTACGAGCAGTACTTC
>TRBJ2-1|-|-|TRBV24-1
CATSDPSLTGDNEQFF
TGTGCCACCAGTGACCCCTCCCTTACAGGAGACAATGAGCAGTTCTTC
>TRBJ2-7|few|-|TRBV19
CASSIPGTLTYEQYF
TGTGCCAGTAGTATCCCAGGGACTCTCACCTACGAGCAGTACTTC
>TRBJ1-2|-|TRBD1|TRBV2
CASSTGTARYGYTF
TGTGCCAGCAGTACCGGGACAGCCCGCTATGGCTACACCTTC
>TRBJ1-2|-|TRBD1|TRBV19
CASSLHPGDRRDGYTF
TGTGCCAGTAGTCTTCACCCCGGGGACAGGCGTGATGGCTACACCTTC
>TRBJ1-4|-|TRBD1|TRBV5-1
CASRPSGTGKEKLFF
TGCGCCAGCAGACCATCCGGGACAGGGAAAGAAAAACTGTTTTTT
>TRBJ2-5|few|-|TRBV5-4
CASSLGPEKETQYF
TGTGCCAGCAGCTTGGGGCCGGAGAAAGAGACCCAGTACTTC
>TRBJ2-1|-|-|TRBV7-9
CAGSGLSYNEQFF
TGTGCCGGCAGCGGCCTTTCTTACAATGAGCAGTTCTTC
>TRBJ2-7|-|TRBD1|TRBV5-1
CASSLVQGAKLEQYF
TGCGCCAGCAGCTTGGTACAGGGGGCGAAGTTGGAGCAGTACTTC
>TRBJ1-1|-|-|TRBV10-1
CASSESKSDTEAFF
TGCGCCAGCAGTGAGTCTAAGTCGGACACTGAAGCTTTCTTT
>TRBJ2-2|few|-|TRBV19
CASSALGGPELFF
TGTGCCAGTAGTGCACTCGGGGGGCCCGAGCTGTTTTTT
>TRBJ1-3|-|-|TRBV2
CASSVAGPRNTIYF
TGTGCCAGCAGTGTGGCGGGACCCAGAAACACCATATATTTT
>TRBJ2-4|-|-|TRBV7-9
CASSRQGITDIQYF
TGTGCCAGCAGCCGCCAGGGGATTACGGACATTCAGTACTTC
>TRBJ1-1|-|TRBD1|TRBV18
CASSPGGTGGLNTEAFF
TGTGCCAGCTCACCGGGCGGGACAGGGGGTTTGAACACTGAAGCTTTCTTT
>TRBJ2-7|-|-|TRBV18
CASSLGLSYEQYF
TGTGCCAGCTCTCTCGGACTTTCCTACGAGCAGTACTTC
>TRBJ1-2|-|TRBD1|TRBV6-5
CASRPGRGQGDGYTF
TGTGCCAGCCGCCCCGGGCGGGGACAGGGGGACGGCTACACCTTC
>TRBJ2-1|-|-|TRBV3-1/TRBV3-2
CASSQAGDNEQFF
TGTGCCAGCAGCCAAGCAGGGGACAATGAGCAGTTCTTC
>TRBJ2-5|-|-|TRBV3-1/TRBV3-2
CASRPLAKETQYF
TGTGCCAGCAGACCCCTAGCGAAAGAGACCCAGTACTTC
>TRBJ1-5|-|TRBD1|TRBV6-5
CASSKDRSNQPQHF
TGTGCCAGCAGTAAGGACAGGAGCAATCAGCCCCAGCATTTT
>TRBJ2-2|-|-|TRBV2
CASSVLGASGTGELFF
TGTGCCAGCAGTGTTCTGGGGGCTTCAGGCACCGGGGAGCTGTTTTTT
>TRBJ2-1|-|-|TRBV2
CASTFGAREQFF
TGTGCCAGCACGTTTGGGGCCAGAGAGCAGTTCTTC
>TRBJ2-7|-|-|TRBV10-3
CAISESEGAGDRGREQYF
TGTGCCATCAGTGAATCCGAGGGCGCAGGGGATAGGGGTCGCGAGCAGTACTTC
>TRBJ2-3|once|-|TRBV2
CASNTTPDTQYF
TGTGCCAGCAATACGACTCCAGATACGCAGTATTTT
>TRBJ1-1|once|-|TRBV7-8
CASSPRRLNTEAFF
TGTGCCAGCAGCCCCCGGCGGCTGAACACTGAAGCTTTCTTT
>TRBJ2-6|-|-|TRBV18
CASSPSISGANVLTF
TGTGCCAGCTCACCATCCATCTCTGGGGCCAACGTCCTGACTTTC
>TRBJ1-5|-|TRBD1|TRBV6-5
CASSYSGTGNQPQHF
TGTGCCAGCAGTTACTCCGGGACAGGTAATCAGCCCCAGCATTTT
>TRBJ2-5|once|TRBD2|TRBV5-1
CASSLVLGGLAEETQYF
TGCGCCAGCAGCTTGGTTCTAGGAGGGCTAGCGGAAGAGACCCAGTACTTC
>TRBJ2-7|-|-|TRBV24-1
CATSSGVEQYF
TGTGCCACCAGTTCAGGGGTCGAGCAGTACTTC
>TRBJ2-7|-|TRBD1|TRBV11-2
CASSARQGAGYEQYF
TGTGCCAGCAGCGCGAGACAGGGGGCAGGCTACGAGCAGTACTTC
>TRBJ1-1|-|TRBD1|TRBV10-3
CAISQGADTEAFF
TGTGCCATCAGTCAGGGGGCGGATACTGAAGCTTTCTTT
>TRBJ2-7|-|TRBD1|TRBV28
CASSRTGLGSYEQYF
TGTGCCAGCAGCCGGACAGGGCTGGGTTCCTACGAGCAGTACTTC
>TRBJ1-3|-|-|TRBV18
CASSDLEKGNTIYF
TGTGCCAGCTCAGATTTGGAGAAGGGAAACACCATATATTTT
>TRBJ1-4|-|-|TRBV6-5
CASSYKPRDEKLFF
TGTGCCAGCAGTTATAAACCCCGCGATGAAAAACTGTTTTTT
>TRBJ1-6|-|-|TRBV5-1
CASSLAHRDNSPLHF
TGCGCCAGCAGCTTGGCTCACAGAGATAATTCACCCCTCCACTTT
>TRBJ1-6|-|TRBD1|TRBV9
CASSSRTGPSNSPLHF
TGTGCCAGCAGCTCCCGGACAGGGCCCTCTAATTCACCCCTCCACTTT
>TRBJ2-7|-|TRBD1|TRBV4-2
CASSLRTGDEQYF
TGTGCCAGCAGCCTACGGACAGGGGACGAGCAGTACTTC
>TRBJ2-2|-|TRBD1|TRBV6-1
CASSETAGTGISGELFF
TGTGCCAGCAGTGAAACAGCCGGGACAGGAATATCCGGGGAGCTGTTTTTT
>TRBJ2-7|once|-|TRBV5-6
CASSLATTYEQYF
TGTGCCAGCAGCTTGGCGACTACCTACGAGCAGTACTTC